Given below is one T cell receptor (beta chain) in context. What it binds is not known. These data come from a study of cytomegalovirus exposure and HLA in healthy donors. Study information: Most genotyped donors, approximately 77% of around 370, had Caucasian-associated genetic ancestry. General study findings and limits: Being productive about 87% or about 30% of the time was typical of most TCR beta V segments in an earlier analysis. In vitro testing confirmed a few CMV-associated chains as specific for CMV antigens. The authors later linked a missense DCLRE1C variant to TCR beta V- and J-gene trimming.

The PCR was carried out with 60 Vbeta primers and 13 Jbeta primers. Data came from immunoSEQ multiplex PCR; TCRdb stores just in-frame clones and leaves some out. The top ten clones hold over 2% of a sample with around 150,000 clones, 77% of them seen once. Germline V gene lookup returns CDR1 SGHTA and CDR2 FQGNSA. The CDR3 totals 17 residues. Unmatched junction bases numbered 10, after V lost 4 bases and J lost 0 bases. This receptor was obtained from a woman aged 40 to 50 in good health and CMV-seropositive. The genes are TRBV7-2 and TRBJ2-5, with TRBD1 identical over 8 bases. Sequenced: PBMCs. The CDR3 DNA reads TGTGCCAGCAGCTCCGATCTCCGGGACAGGCACCAAGAGACCCAGTACTTC. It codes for CASSSDLRDRHQETQYF.